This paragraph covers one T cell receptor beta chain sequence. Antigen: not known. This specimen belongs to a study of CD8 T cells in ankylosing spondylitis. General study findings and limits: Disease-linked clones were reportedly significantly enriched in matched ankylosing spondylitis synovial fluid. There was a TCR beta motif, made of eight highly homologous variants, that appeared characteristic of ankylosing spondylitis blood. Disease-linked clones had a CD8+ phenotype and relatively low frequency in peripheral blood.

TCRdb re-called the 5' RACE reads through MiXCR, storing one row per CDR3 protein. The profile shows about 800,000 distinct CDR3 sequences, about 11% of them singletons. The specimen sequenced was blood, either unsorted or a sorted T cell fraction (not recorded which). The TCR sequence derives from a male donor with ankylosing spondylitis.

The CDR3 bases are TGCAGCGTCCACAGGGGTGCAGATACGCAGTATTTT. This encodes CSVHRGADTQYF. The chain combines TRBV29-1 with TRBJ2-3; 7 bases agree with TRBD1. Germline V CDR1 and CDR2: SQVTM, ANQGSEA. The J segment lost 4 bases and the V segment lost 6 bases, leaving 4 bases of the junction unmatched. This CDR3 comprises 12 residues.